Listed below are T cell receptor beta chains from one sample, sequenced in a study of T-cell memory formation after mild COVID-19. One entry per CDR3 protein, called by TCRdb with MiXCR from the 5' RACE reads. The sample lists about 560,000 distinct CDR3 sequences, 15% to 20% occurring once. Material for sequencing was PBMCs or a T cell subset sorted from them (not recorded which). Receptors were obtained from an adult woman who had mild COVID-19 (a few samples of this study predate the infection). Cell type and time point are not known. CDR3s include the opening cysteine and the closing phenylalanine or tryptophan. The D gene is left open where the match is weak. A row's size may be missing; if present it is once, few, many or a size class.

abundance	d_gene	j_gene	v_gene	CDR3nt	CDR3aa
few	TRBD2	TRBJ2-3	TRBV5-5	TGTGCCAGCAGCCCCCTAGCGGGGGGGCGCACAGATACACAGTATTTT	CASSPLAGGRTDTQYF
many	TRBD1	TRBJ2-5	TRBV5-1	TGCGCCAGCAGCTTGGGGACAGGGAAAGAGACCCAGTACTTC	CASSLGTGKETQYF
few	.	TRBJ2-2	TRBV3-1	TGTGCCAGCGAGGGGGGGCGCGGCACCGGGGAGCTGTTTTTT	CASEGGRGTGELFF
few	TRBD1	TRBJ2-2	TRBV27	TGTGCCAGCAGGACAGGGTTGGACACCGGGGAGCTGTTTTTT	CASRTGLDTGELFF
.	.	TRBJ1-6	TRBV7-9	TGTGCCAGCAGCTTAGCGGACAGAGAATCACCCCTCCACTTT	CASSLADRESPLHF
.	.	TRBJ2-2	TRBV23-1	TGCGCCAGCAGTCAATCGTCCAGGATAAACACCGGGGAGCTGTTTTTT	CASSQSSRINTGELFF
.	.	TRBJ1-1	TRBV15	TGTGCCACCAGCAGAGAGGGTCAGGGTTTGGCTGAAGCTTTCTTT	CATSREGQGLAEAFF
.	TRBD2	TRBJ2-5	TRBV24-1	TGTGCCACCAGTGATTTGGAGGGACTAGCGGGACAAGAGACCCAGTACTTC	CATSDLEGLAGQETQYF
.	.	TRBJ2-6	TRBV7-8	TGTGCCAGCAGCTTTTGGGAGAGGGCTCTGGCAGGGGCCAACGTCCTGACTTTC	CASSFWERALAGANVLTF
.	TRBD1	TRBJ2-7	TRBV12-3/TRBV12-4	TGTGCCAGCACCAGAATCGGACAGGGAAGACCCTACGAGCAGTACTTC	CASTRIGQGRPYEQYF
.	TRBD2	TRBJ2-1	TRBV3-1	TGTGCCAGCAGCCATCGGGGGACTAGCGGGGCCGTAGGGCAGTTCTTC	CASSHRGTSGAVGQFF
.	.	TRBJ2-1	TRBV6-1	TGTGCCAGCAGTGTTTCGGACTGGGATGAGCAGTTCTTC	CASSVSDWDEQFF
.	.	TRBJ1-2	TRBV6-5	TGTGCCAGCAGTTACTCCCTACGAGGAGGACGCTATGGCTACACCTTC	CASSYSLRGGRYGYTF
many	.	TRBJ2-1	TRBV7-8	TGTGCCAGCAGCTTAATCGATGAGCAGTTCTTC	CASSLIDEQFF
many	TRBD1	TRBJ2-5	TRBV12-3/TRBV12-4	TGTGCCAGCAGTGGGACAGGGCACCAAGAGACCCAGTACTTC	CASSGTGHQETQYF
.	.	TRBJ2-5	TRBV21-1	TGTGCCAGCAGCAAAGAGGGTAGTTGGGGCGAGACCCAGTACTTC	CASSKEGSWGETQYF
few	.	TRBJ1-5	TRBV12-3/TRBV12-4	TGTGCCAGCAGTTTAACAGGCAACTTGCCCCAGCATTTT	CASSLTGNLPQHF
few	.	TRBJ2-1	TRBV9	TGTGCCAGCGACACAGGGGGGGACAGCTACAATGAGCAGTTCTTC	CASDTGGDSYNEQFF
.	.	TRBJ2-3	TRBV29-1	TGCAGCGTTGACGCCCAGACAGATACGCAGTATTTT	CSVDAQTDTQYF
few	.	TRBJ1-2	TRBV30	TGTGCCTGGAGATCCGGGGACTATGGCTACACCTTC	CAWRSGDYGYTF
.	TRBD1	TRBJ2-2	TRBV6-2/TRBV6-3	TGTGCCAGCATGAGGGGGCAGGACACCGGGGAGCTGTTTTTT	CASMRGQDTGELFF
.	TRBD2	TRBJ2-5	TRBV4-2	TGTGCCAGCAGCCAAGAGGAGCGGGGAGAAGAGACCCAGTACTTC	CASSQEERGEETQYF
.	.	TRBJ1-5	TRBV18	TGTGCCAGCTCAGGTGACGATAGCAATCAGCCCCAGCATTTT	CASSGDDSNQPQHF
.	TRBD2	TRBJ2-5	TRBV4-3	TGCGCCAGCAGCCAAGATTCGGGGGGGGCGTGGGCCCAGTACTTC	CASSQDSGGAWAQYF
.	.	TRBJ1-2	TRBV25-1	TGTGCCAGCAGTGATAATTGGGTAGTAGATGGCTACACCTTC	CASSDNWVVDGYTF
many	.	TRBJ2-7	TRBV5-1	TGCGCCAGCAGCGGAACCGGGGCTCGGGACGAGCAGTACTTC	CASSGTGARDEQYF
.	TRBD2	TRBJ2-5	TRBV6-6	TGTGCCAGCAGTGGCGTAGCGGGGCAAGAGACCCAGTACTTC	CASSGVAGQETQYF
few	TRBD1	TRBJ2-5	TRBV5-1	TGCGCCAGCAGCTTGGGGGACAGGTGGGGTCAAGAGACCCAGTACTTC	CASSLGDRWGQETQYF
.	TRBD2	TRBJ2-1	TRBV24-1	TGTGCCACCAGTGGTCAGACTAGCGGGAGGACCTACAATGAGCAGTTCTTC	CATSGQTSGRTYNEQFF
many	TRBD1	TRBJ1-2	TRBV10-3	TGTGCCATCAGTGATAGGGACAGCCAATACTATGGCTACACCTTC	CAISDRDSQYYGYTF
.	.	TRBJ2-1	TRBV7-6	TGTGCCAGCACCAAATCTAGCGCCCCTTACAATGAGCAGTTCTTC	CASTKSSAPYNEQFF
.	TRBD1	TRBJ1-1	TRBV30	TGTGCCTGGAGTGGAGCGTACGTTGGGACAGGCCCTTTCTTT	CAWSGAYVGTGPFF
few	.	TRBJ2-2	TRBV24-1	TGTGCCTCCGAGGGGAACACCGGGGAGCTGTTTTTT	CASEGNTGELFF
few	.	TRBJ2-7	TRBV24-1	TGTGCCGCAGGGGGGTCCTCCTACGAGCAGTACTTC	CAAGGSSYEQYF
.	.	TRBJ1-2	TRBV7-2	TGTGCCAGCAGCTTAGTACAGGTCCAGGGCTACACCTTC	CASSLVQVQGYTF
.	TRBD2	TRBJ2-3	TRBV7-3	TGTGCCAGCAGCTTATTCAGGGAGGGAGATACGCAGTATTTT	CASSLFREGDTQYF
.	TRBD2	TRBJ2-7	TRBV6-1	TGTGCCAGCAATACTAGCGGGAGGCGCCTTTCCTACGAGCAGTACTTC	CASNTSGRRLSYEQYF
few	TRBD2	TRBJ2-7	TRBV2	TGTGCCAGCAGTGAACTGGGGGGGAATCTCCGCGAGCAGTACTTC	CASSELGGNLREQYF
many	TRBD1	TRBJ1-2	TRBV7-9	TGTGCCAGCAGCTCTCAGACAGGGGGAGGAGGCTACACCTTC	CASSSQTGGGGYTF
.	TRBD1	TRBJ1-2	TRBV5-1	TGCGCCAGCAGCAAGGGACAGGGGATCGGCTACACCTTC	CASSKGQGIGYTF
.	.	TRBJ2-3	TRBV15	TGTGCCACCAGCAGAGATCAGGGATTAGCGTACACAGATACGCAGTATTTT	CATSRDQGLAYTDTQYF
.	.	TRBJ1-4	TRBV20-1	TGCAGTGCTAGAGATAGCAGTGAAAAACTGTTTTTT	CSARDSSEKLFF
.	.	TRBJ2-7	TRBV10-3	TGTGCCATCAGTGGCCCTGACGAGCAGTACTTC	CAISGPDEQYF
.	.	TRBJ1-1	TRBV6-1	TGTGCCAGCAGTGAAGCGGGAGGGTACACTGAAGCTTTCTTT	CASSEAGGYTEAFF
few	.	TRBJ1-4	TRBV6-2/TRBV6-3	TGTGCCAGCCGTAGGATTAATGAAAAACTGTTTTTT	CASRRINEKLFF
.	.	TRBJ2-3	TRBV20-1	TGCAGTGCTAGAGTATCGACCCCTCCATTT	CSARVSTPPF
few	TRBD1	TRBJ2-2	TRBV12-3/TRBV12-4	TGTGCCAGCAGTTGGGGGACAGGGCTGAACACCGGGGAGCTGTTTTTT	CASSWGTGLNTGELFF
many	TRBD1	TRBJ1-1	TRBV20-1	TGCAGTGCTAGGTCGGACAGGATCGCAACTGAAGCTTTCTTT	CSARSDRIATEAFF
.	.	TRBJ1-2	TRBV5-4	TGTGCCAGCAGCCAAGCAGGGCAGGGCTATGGCTACACCTTC	CASSQAGQGYGYTF
.	TRBD1	TRBJ2-1	TRBV9	TGTGCCAGCAGCGATGGACAGGGGGCCTACAATGAGCAGTTCTTC	CASSDGQGAYNEQFF
.	.	TRBJ2-5	TRBV2	TGTGCCAGCAGTTACTTTTCTGCCCCCCGCGAGACCCAGTACTTC	CASSYFSAPRETQYF
many	TRBD2	TRBJ2-5	TRBV30	TGTGCCTGGAGTTCCAAGGGACTAGCGGGAGAAGAGACCCAGTACTTC	CAWSSKGLAGEETQYF
.	TRBD2	TRBJ2-1	TRBV10-2	TGCGCCAGCCAGCGGGGGGGCAATGAGCAGTTCTTC	CASQRGGNEQFF
.	.	TRBJ1-2	TRBV14	TGTGCCAGCAGCCAAGTAGCACAGACTTATGGCTACACCTTC	CASSQVAQTYGYTF
few	.	TRBJ1-2	TRBV24-1	TGTGCCACCAGTGAAACACACATCGCTGGCTACACCTTC	CATSETHIAGYTF
few	.	TRBJ2-3	TRBV29-1	TGCAGCGTTGAAGTTATGGCGGAGGATACGCAGTATTTT	CSVEVMAEDTQYF
.	TRBD1	TRBJ1-1	TRBV29-1	TGCAGCGGCTATTCAGGGGGCACTGAAGCTTTCTTT	CSGYSGGTEAFF
few	.	TRBJ2-5	TRBV5-6	TGTGCCAGCAGCCCCGTAGGACCCCGAGAGACCCAGTACTTC	CASSPVGPRETQYF
.	.	TRBJ1-1	TRBV12-3/TRBV12-4	TGTGCCAGCAGTTTGGGGTGGGAAATGAACACTGAAGCTTTCTTT	CASSLGWEMNTEAFF
.	.	TRBJ1-1	TRBV5-1	TGCGCCAGCAGCTGGAGGGGGGTTCCTTTGAACACTGAAGCTTTCTTT	CASSWRGVPLNTEAFF